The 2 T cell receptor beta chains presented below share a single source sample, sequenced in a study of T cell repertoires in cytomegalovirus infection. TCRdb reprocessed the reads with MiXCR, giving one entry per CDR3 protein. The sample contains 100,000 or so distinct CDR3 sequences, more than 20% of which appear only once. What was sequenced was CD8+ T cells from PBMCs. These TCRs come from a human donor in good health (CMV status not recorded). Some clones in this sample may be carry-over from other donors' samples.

CDR3: CSVERDSNYGYTF. CDR3 DNA: TGCAGCGTTGAACGGGACAGTAACTATGGCTACACCTTC. The chain employs TRBV29-1 and TRBJ1-2, with 7 bases identical to TRBD1. Germline lookup yields CDR1 SQVTM and CDR2 ANQGSEA. The CDR3 runs to 13 residues. Trimming took 2 bases from V and 1 from J; bases not matched to a gene: 1.

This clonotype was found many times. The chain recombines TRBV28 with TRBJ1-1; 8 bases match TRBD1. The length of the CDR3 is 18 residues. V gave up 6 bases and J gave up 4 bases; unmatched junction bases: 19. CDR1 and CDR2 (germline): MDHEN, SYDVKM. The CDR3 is CASSRTFREDRASTEAFF. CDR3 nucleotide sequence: TGTGCCAGCAGCCGTACCTTCCGCGAGGACAGGGCGAGCACTGAAGCTTTCTTT.